This T cell receptor (beta chain) was sequenced during a study of T cell repertoires in cytomegalovirus infection. Study details: CMV epitopes used comprised recently identified HLA-C-restricted ones and well-studied HLA-B-restricted ones.

Regarding the study as a whole: Across the ex vivo response, the dominant clonotypes were HLA-C-restricted CMV-specific TCR beta clonotypes.

This clonotype appeared many times. Antigen unknown. V gave up 8 bases and J gave up 6 bases, with 17 bases separating them. Germline lookup yields CDR1 SGHTA and CDR2 FQGNSA. This CDR3 is 14 amino acids long. TCRdb re-called the reads with MiXCR, one entry per CDR3 protein. In the table there are roughly 500,000 distinct CDR3 sequences, roughly a third of which are singletons. Sample: cultured PBMCs, taken from culture after CMV antigen stimulation. The chain has TRBV7-2 and TRBJ2-1; D possibly corresponds to TRBD2 (5 bases). This TCR derives from a human donor in good health (CMV status not recorded). Some clones in this sample may be carry-over from other donors' samples. CDR3 sequence (DNA): TGTGCCAGCTCTGGCCCCCTAGGAGGCAATGAGCAGTTCTTC. Translating gives CASSGPLGGNEQFF.